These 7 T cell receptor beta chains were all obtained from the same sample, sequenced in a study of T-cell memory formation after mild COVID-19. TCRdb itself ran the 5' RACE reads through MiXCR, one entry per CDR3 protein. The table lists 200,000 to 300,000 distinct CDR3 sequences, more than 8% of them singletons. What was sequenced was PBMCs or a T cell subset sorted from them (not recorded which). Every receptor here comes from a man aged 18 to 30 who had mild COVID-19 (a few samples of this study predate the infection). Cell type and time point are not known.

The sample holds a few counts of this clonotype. CDR3: CASSSGTQYEKLFF. CDR3 nucleotides: TGCGCCAGCAGTAGCGGGACACAGTATGAAAAACTGTTTTTT. The chain combines TRBV5-1 with TRBJ1-4; a possible D gene is TRBD1 (6 bases). Germline V gene data show CDR1 as SGHRS and CDR2 as YFSETQ. The CDR3 extends over 14 amino acids. The V gene lost 5 bases and the J gene lost 6 bases, with 14 bases spanning the gap. Filled out from reference TRBV5-1 and TRBJ1-4, the complete variable domain reads KAGVTQTPRYLIKTRGQQVTLSCSPISGHRSVSWYQQTPGQGLQFLFEYFSETQRNKGNFPGRFSGRQFSNSRSEMNVSTLELGDSALYLCASSSGTQYEKLFFGSGTQLSVL.

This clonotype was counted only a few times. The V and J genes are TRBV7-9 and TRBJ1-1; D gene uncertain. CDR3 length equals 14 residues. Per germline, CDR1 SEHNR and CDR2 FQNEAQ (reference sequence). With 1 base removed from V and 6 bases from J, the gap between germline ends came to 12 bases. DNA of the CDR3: TGTGCCAGCAGCTTAGGATCCGGTGCGGCTGAAGCTTTCTTT. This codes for CASSLGSGAAEAFF.

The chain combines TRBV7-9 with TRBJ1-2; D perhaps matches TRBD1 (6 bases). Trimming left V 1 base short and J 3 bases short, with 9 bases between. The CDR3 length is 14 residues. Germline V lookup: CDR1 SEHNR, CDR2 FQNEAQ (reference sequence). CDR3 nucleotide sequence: TGTGCCAGCAGCTTAGGACAGGACCACTATGGCTACACCTTC. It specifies CASSLGQDHYGYTF. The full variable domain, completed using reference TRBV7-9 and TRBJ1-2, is DTGVSQNPRHKITKRGQNVTFRCDPISEHNRLYWYRQTLGQGPEFLTYFQNEAQLEKSRLLSDRFSAERPKGSFSTLEIQRTEQGDSAMYLCASSLGQDHYGYTFGSGTRLTVV.

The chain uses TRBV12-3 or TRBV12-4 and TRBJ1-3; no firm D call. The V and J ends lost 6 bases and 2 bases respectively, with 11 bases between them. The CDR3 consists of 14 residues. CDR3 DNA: TGTGCCAGCAGCCCCCAATTTACTGGAAACACCATATATTTT. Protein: CASSPQFTGNTIYF.

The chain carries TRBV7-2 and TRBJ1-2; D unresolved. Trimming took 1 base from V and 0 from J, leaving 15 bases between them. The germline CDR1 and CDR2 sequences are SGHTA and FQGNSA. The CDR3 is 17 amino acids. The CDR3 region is CASSLVRWNSPNYGYTF. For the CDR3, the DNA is TGTGCCAGCAGCTTAGTTCGTTGGAACAGCCCTAACTATGGCTACACCTTC.

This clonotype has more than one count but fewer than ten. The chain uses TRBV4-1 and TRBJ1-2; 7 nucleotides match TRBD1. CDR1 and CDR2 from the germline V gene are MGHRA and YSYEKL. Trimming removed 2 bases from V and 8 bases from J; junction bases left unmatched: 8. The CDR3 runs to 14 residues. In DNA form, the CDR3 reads TGCGCCAGCAGCCAAATACAGGGGTTTAGGGGCTACACCTTC. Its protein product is CASSQIQGFRGYTF.

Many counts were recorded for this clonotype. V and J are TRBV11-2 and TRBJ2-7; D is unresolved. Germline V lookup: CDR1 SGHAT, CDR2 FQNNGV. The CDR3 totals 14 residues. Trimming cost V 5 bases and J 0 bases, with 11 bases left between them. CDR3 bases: TGTGCCAGCAGCATAGCAGTAAGCTCCTACGAGCAGTACTTC. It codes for CASSIAVSSYEQYF. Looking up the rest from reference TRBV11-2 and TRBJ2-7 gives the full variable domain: EAGVAQSPRYKIIEKRQSVAFWCNPISGHATLYWYQQILGQGPKLLIQFQNNGVVDDSQLPKDRFSAERLKGVDSTLKIQPAKLEDSAVYLCASSIAVSSYEQYFGPGTRLTVT.